A selection of T cell receptor beta chains follows, all from one sample in a study of PD-1 blockade in classical Hodgkin lymphoma. The method was immunoSEQ multiplex PCR; TCRdb's version includes in-frame clones alone and lacks a portion of them. The repertoire consists of over 15,000 clones, with around 72% occurring once and the leading ten covering approximately 2.4%. Sequencing was performed on CD4+ T cells from blood, taken before the fourth cycle of nivolumab. These receptors originate from a human donor with classical Hodgkin lymphoma. CDR3s include the opening cysteine and the closing phenylalanine or tryptophan. The order of the fields is J gene, clone size, V gene, D gene, CDR3 DNA, CDR3 protein. A D gene is named only where the DNA matches it firmly. The size field is filled for only some rows; it gives once, few, many or a size class.

j_call: TRBJ1-6
clone_size: NA
v_call: TRBV27
d_call: NA
cdr3_nt: TGTGCCAGCAGTCAAGCGCGTGGACGGGGAAGCTCCTATAATTCACCCCTCCACTTT
cdr3_aa: CASSQARGRGSSYNSPLHF

j_call: TRBJ1-4
clone_size: NA
v_call: TRBV7-6
d_call: NA
cdr3_nt: TGTGCCAGCAGCCCCCCGCTTGGTGAAAAACTGTTTTTT
cdr3_aa: CASSPPLGEKLFF

j_call: TRBJ2-2
clone_size: NA
v_call: TRBV7-2
d_call: TRBD2
cdr3_nt: TGTGCCAGCAGCTCAACTAGCGATCACGGGGAGCTGTTTTTT
cdr3_aa: CASSSTSDHGELFF

j_call: TRBJ2-7
clone_size: NA
v_call: TRBV4-1
d_call: TRBD1
cdr3_nt: TGCGCCAGCAGCGCTCCCGGGACAGGGGTCTACGAGCAGTACTTC
cdr3_aa: CASSAPGTGVYEQYF

j_call: TRBJ2-1
clone_size: NA
v_call: TRBV21-1
d_call: NA
cdr3_nt: TGTGCCAGCAGCAAACTAGGGACTCACAATGAGCAGTTCTTC
cdr3_aa: CASSKLGTHNEQFF

j_call: TRBJ1-2
clone_size: NA
v_call: TRBV5-6
d_call: NA
cdr3_nt: TGTGCCAGCAGCGAGAGTAACTATGGCTACACCTTC
cdr3_aa: CASSESNYGYTF

j_call: TRBJ1-2
clone_size: NA
v_call: TRBV19
d_call: NA
cdr3_nt: TGTGCCAGTAGTATGGCAGGAGCCTATGGCTACACCTTC
cdr3_aa: CASSMAGAYGYTF

j_call: TRBJ2-3
clone_size: NA
v_call: TRBV7-2
d_call: NA
cdr3_nt: TGTGCCAGCAGCCCTCGACTAGCGCAGTATTTT
cdr3_aa: CASSPRLAQYF

j_call: TRBJ1-5
clone_size: NA
v_call: TRBV19
d_call: TRBD1
cdr3_nt: TGTGCCAGTAAGTGGGTGGACAGGGAGAGACAGCCCCAGCATTTT
cdr3_aa: CASKWVDRERQPQHF

j_call: TRBJ2-6
clone_size: NA
v_call: TRBV10-1
d_call: TRBD1
cdr3_nt: TGCGCCAGCAGTGAATGGGACAGGCACTCTGGGGCCAACGTCCTGACTTTC
cdr3_aa: CASSEWDRHSGANVLTF

j_call: TRBJ1-1
clone_size: NA
v_call: TRBV7-8
d_call: NA
cdr3_nt: TGTGCCAGCAGCGCGCATAGCGGACGGTCACTCAACACTGAAGCTTTCTTT
cdr3_aa: CASSAHSGRSLNTEAFF

j_call: TRBJ1-2
clone_size: NA
v_call: TRBV28
d_call: TRBD1
cdr3_nt: TGTGCCAGCAGTTCCTCGGGACAGGGGAACTATGGCTACACCTTC
cdr3_aa: CASSSSGQGNYGYTF

j_call: TRBJ2-1
clone_size: few
v_call: TRBV4-1
d_call: NA
cdr3_nt: TGCGCCAGCAGCCAAGTCGTCCAGAGCTCCTACAATGAGCAGTTCTTC
cdr3_aa: CASSQVVQSSYNEQFF

j_call: TRBJ2-5
clone_size: NA
v_call: TRBV28
d_call: TRBD2
cdr3_nt: TGTGCCAGCAGTTTGACTAGCGGGGGCCAAGAGACCCAGTACTTC
cdr3_aa: CASSLTSGGQETQYF

j_call: TRBJ2-1
clone_size: NA
v_call: TRBV9
d_call: NA
cdr3_nt: TGTGCCAGCAGCTTTCCGTCAAAACAGGGACCCCCCCACAATGAGCAGTTCTTC
cdr3_aa: CASSFPSKQGPPHNEQFF

j_call: TRBJ2-4
clone_size: NA
v_call: TRBV15
d_call: TRBD2
cdr3_nt: TGTGCCACCAGCAGGAAGCAGATGGGAGGGCTCGGCATTCAGTACTTC
cdr3_aa: CATSRKQMGGLGIQYF

j_call: TRBJ2-4
clone_size: NA
v_call: TRBV7-6
d_call: TRBD2
cdr3_nt: TGTGCCAGCAGCCACGGGACTAGCGGGAGCGGGCCCAAAAACATTCAGTACTTC
cdr3_aa: CASSHGTSGSGPKNIQYF

j_call: TRBJ1-1
clone_size: once
v_call: TRBV7-9
d_call: NA
cdr3_nt: TGTGCCAGCAGCTTTCGGTCACGGGCAGACACTGAAGCTTTCTTT
cdr3_aa: CASSFRSRADTEAFF

j_call: TRBJ2-7
clone_size: NA
v_call: TRBV6-1
d_call: NA
cdr3_nt: TGTGCCAGCAGTGTGGGACCCAGGAGCTCCTACGAGCAGTACTTC
cdr3_aa: CASSVGPRSSYEQYF

j_call: TRBJ2-3
clone_size: NA
v_call: TRBV9
d_call: TRBD2
cdr3_nt: TGTGCCAGCAGCGCCAAGACGGGGGGGCTCGGAGATACGCAGTATTTT
cdr3_aa: CASSAKTGGLGDTQYF

j_call: TRBJ1-1
clone_size: NA
v_call: TRBV5-1
d_call: TRBD1
cdr3_nt: TGCGCCAGCAGCTTGGCCCCGGGACAGGGTAGGACTGAAGCTTTCTTT
cdr3_aa: CASSLAPGQGRTEAFF

j_call: TRBJ2-5
clone_size: NA
v_call: TRBV7-2
d_call: NA
cdr3_nt: TGTGCCAGCAGCGTAGGGCCGAGAGAGACCCAGTACTTC
cdr3_aa: CASSVGPRETQYF

j_call: TRBJ2-6
clone_size: NA
v_call: TRBV19
d_call: NA
cdr3_nt: TGTGCCACACTTCGCTCTGGGGCCAACGTCCTGACTTTC
cdr3_aa: CATLRSGANVLTF

j_call: TRBJ1-1
clone_size: NA
v_call: TRBV19
d_call: NA
cdr3_nt: TGTGCCAGTAGTCTGGGATTAATGAACACTGAAGCTTTCTTT
cdr3_aa: CASSLGLMNTEAFF

j_call: TRBJ2-5
clone_size: once
v_call: TRBV5-1
d_call: TRBD1
cdr3_nt: TGCGCCAGCAGCTCGACAGGGGATTCACAAGAGACCCAGTACTTC
cdr3_aa: CASSSTGDSQETQYF

j_call: TRBJ1-5
clone_size: NA
v_call: TRBV10-1
d_call: NA
cdr3_nt: TGCGCCAGCAGTGAGTCGATTGTTTTTGCAGGGGTGAATAGCAATCAGCCCCAGCATTTT
cdr3_aa: CASSESIVFAGVNSNQPQHF

j_call: TRBJ1-6
clone_size: few
v_call: TRBV5-5
d_call: NA
cdr3_nt: TGTGCCAGCAGCTTATACGAGGTGGGACGCCGGGGGGCCCTCCACTTT
cdr3_aa: CASSLYEVGRRGALHF

j_call: TRBJ1-2
clone_size: NA
v_call: TRBV28
d_call: NA
cdr3_nt: TGTGCCAGCAGTTTAGGCAGGGTGGGAATTTTGAGTAACTATGGCTACACCTTC
cdr3_aa: CASSLGRVGILSNYGYTF